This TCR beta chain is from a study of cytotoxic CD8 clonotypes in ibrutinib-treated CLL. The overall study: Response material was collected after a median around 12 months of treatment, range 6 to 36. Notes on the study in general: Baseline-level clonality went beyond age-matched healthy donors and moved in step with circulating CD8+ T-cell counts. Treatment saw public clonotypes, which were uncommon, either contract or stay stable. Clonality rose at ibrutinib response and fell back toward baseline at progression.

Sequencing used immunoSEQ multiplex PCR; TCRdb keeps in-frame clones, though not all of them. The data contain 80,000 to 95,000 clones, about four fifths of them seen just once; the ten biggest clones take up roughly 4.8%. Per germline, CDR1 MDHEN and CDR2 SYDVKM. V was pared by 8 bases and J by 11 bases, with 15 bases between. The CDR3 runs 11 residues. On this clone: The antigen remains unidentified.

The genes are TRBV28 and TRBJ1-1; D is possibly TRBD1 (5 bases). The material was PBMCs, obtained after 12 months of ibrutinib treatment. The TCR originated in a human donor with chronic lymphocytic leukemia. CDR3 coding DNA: TGTGCCAGCTCCTTGGGGGAAGTTGCTTTCTTT. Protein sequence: CASSLGEVAFF.